Below, one TCR beta chain is given with its context. The data originate from a study of blood T cell repertoires in COVID-19. Study at large: PBMCs, B-cell-depleted T cells, or T cells provided the cDNA or gDNA that made up the material.

CDR1 SQVTM and CDR2 ANQGSEA come from the germline V gene. With 5 bases removed from V and 7 bases from J, the gap between germline ends came to 8 bases. The CDR3 is 10 amino acids. Original analysis: Amplification with reference gene primers provided the estimates of nucleated cell counts. TCRdb's copy holds only in-frame clones and misses some; the assay was immunoSEQ multiplex PCR. V, J and clone size derive from that table, while D and trimming were established from the DNA sequence. Of 90,000 to 120,000 clones listed, around 90% were seen once; the top ten hold nearly 5%. The genes are TRBV29-1 and TRBJ1-1; D uncertain. The source is a man in his forties or fifties with active or convalescent COVID-19. The sequenced material came from peripheral blood. CDR3 sequence reads: CSVKSYEAFF. The CDR3 DNA reads TGCAGCGTTAAGAGCTATGAAGCTTTCTTT.